This T cell receptor (beta chain) appears in the sequencing data of a study of blood T cells in healthy people across ages. Study background: In model experiments, template switching was able to capture about one barcoded beta molecule for every two T cells that were present. General study results and limits: What prevented conclusive comparison of naive and antigen-experienced cells was that PBMCs were unsorted. Long-lived donors had more naive CD4+ cells and higher diversity than aged donors.

A sample-barcoded 5' primer and a J-beta primer mix were used in a second PCR of roughly 6 to 12 cycles. The study obtained at least 3 million CDR3-containing paired-end reads from every sample. One entry per CDR3 protein, called by TCRdb with MiXCR from the 5' RACE reads. The sample records about 1.6 million distinct CDR3 sequences, 34% being singletons. In this sample, this clonotype turned up a few times. No antigen is known for it. The V and J ends lost 4 bases and 4 bases respectively, with 10 bases between them. The CDR3 is made up of 13 amino acids. Germline V lookup: CDR1 MNHNS, CDR2 SASEGT. The chain uses TRBV6-1 and TRBJ1-2; D ambiguous. The sequenced sample consisted of blood. The TCR comes from a woman aged 25-40 years in good health. The CDR3 DNA reads TGTGCCAGCAGTGTCGGCAGCCTCTATGGCTACACCTTC. Encoded protein: CASSVGSLYGYTF.